This TCR beta chain was retrieved from a study of blood T cell repertoires in COVID-19 (dated by TCRdb to 2020 to 2022). About the full investigation: The collaborator samples originated in the United States, Italy and Spain and spanned the acute and convalescent phases of COVID-19. Sample metadata almost always included a de-identified subject ID, COVID-19 status, age in years and sex. Where HLA class I and class II types were available, the types were taken from metadata supplied by the sample provider, not from assay-based typing. The prospective study material was composed of cDNA or gDNA derived from T cells, B-cell-depleted T cells, or PBMCs. The repertoires were released in a freely available public database intended as a resource for research on the immune response to SARS-CoV-2. The dataset comprised deeply sampled blood TCRbeta repertoires from subjects exposed to, actively infected with, or recovered from COVID-19. Samples came from the ongoing ImmuneRACE study (first 160 participants) plus 1,254 subjects from 6 global collaborators. The full study reports these points: Clinical and demographic metadata were provided uncurated, with the amount varying by source and participant.

Collaborating institutions collected whole blood in K2EDTA tubes following their own protocols. For TCRbeta analysis, collaborators shipped samples in one of three forms: frozen whole blood, isolated PBMCs, or DNA extracted from either of those sample types. The CDR3 sequence holds 14 residues, the cysteine and phenylalanine included. CDR3 DNA is the only sequence kept; it has 42 bases, read in frame from the first base. CDR1 and CDR2 are drawn from the germline V gene: SGHDN, FVKESK. At the junction V is shortened by 9 bases and J by 0 bases, with 15 bases in between. TCRbeta CDR3 regions were amplified from genomic DNA using the immunoSEQ Assay, a bias-controlled multiplex PCR. The authors processed their data as follows. The number of nucleated cells in each sample was estimated by amplification of reference gene primers within the assay. Sequence reads were collapsed and filtered to measure the absolute abundance of every unique TCRbeta CDR3 rearrangement. Productive Simpson clonality was computed per sample as the square root of Simpson's diversity index over productive rearrangements. In TCRdb, the immuneACCESS table is reduced to in-frame sequences with V and J assigned. These tables do not hold every clone; where another copy was compared, an unresolved V gene accounts for under half, and the others remain unexplained. V and J calls and clone size are given by that table; D and trimming were obtained from the DNA. Here the sample has about 190,000 clones; roughly 82% occur a single time. Over 5% of the sample rests with the top ten.

Notes on this clone: Its antigen specificity is not known. It has no much larger one-base neighbor in the sample; base qualities were not kept.

Source material: peripheral blood. The TCR originated in a young woman with acute or convalescent COVID-19. The rearrangement joined TRBV14 to TRBJ2-7, with TRBD1 as a weak D call on 6 bases. CDR3 protein: CASSTGLGSYEQYF. At the DNA level, the sequence is TGTGCCAGTAGTACAGGGCTGGGCTCCTACGAGCAGTACTTC.